This T cell receptor (beta chain) was observed in a study of CD8+CD57+ T cells in acquired aplastic anemia. Study in general: Each DNA sample taken from sorted CD4+ and CD8+ cells came to about 3.4 ug on average.

Per the germline V gene, CDR1 is WNHNN and CDR2 is SYGVQD (reference sequence). This CDR3 region has 13 residues. The V end lost 6 bases, the J end lost 7 bases, and 13 bases lay between the germline ends. According to the study, genomic DNA was the template for TCR beta VDJ and CDR3 profiling. MiXCR, applied by TCRdb to the reads, yields one record per CDR3 protein. Of roughly 100,000 distinct CDR3 sequences in the sample, around 68% are singletons; the top ten hold roughly 60%. Selection for sequencing was limited to patients who had shown CD8+CD57+ cell expansion by flow cytometry. Sequencing used sorted CD4+, CD8+, or CD8+CD57+ T cells (not recorded which) from PBMCs. V usage is TRBV10-1 and J usage is TRBJ1-5; D is perhaps TRBD1 (5 bases). The origin of this receptor is a human donor with aplastic anemia. For the CDR3, the DNA is TGCGCCAGCAGCCCCTTCTCAGGGCAGCCCCAGCATTTT. Translation gives CASSPFSGQPQHF.